This TCR beta chain was sequenced for a study of OX40 agonist ivuxolimab in advanced cancers. In regard to this clone: Its antigen is as yet unknown.

Whole-study results and caveats: Circulating CD4+ and CD8+ T cells showed clonal expansion by week 6 at 0.1 to 3.0 mg/kg.

The CDR3 consists of 14 residues. Between the trimmed V and J ends, which lost 0 bases and 2 bases, there was a span of 6 bases. Germline V gives CDR1 SGHVS, CDR2 FNYEAQ. Profiling relied on immunoSEQ multiplex PCR, and the TCRdb table lists in-frame clones only, not all of them. Altogether about 43,000 clones are present, 70% to 90% being singletons, with the ten largest covering about 15%. Sequencing was performed on CD4+ or CD8+ T cells sorted from blood, taken in a trial of the OX40 agonist ivuxolimab. V usage is TRBV7-6 and J usage is TRBJ2-3; no clear D gene. The clonotype was recovered from an adult with an advanced solid tumor such as melanoma, head and neck, liver or kidney cancer. The CDR3 reads CASSLAEITDTQYF. CDR3 DNA sequence: TGTGCCAGCAGCTTAGCGGAGATCACAGATACGCAGTATTTT.